The 8 T cell receptor beta chains in this list originate from one sample, sequenced in a study of response to subunit inactivated influenza vaccine. TCRdb re-derived calls from the RT-PCR reads in MiXCR, one entry per CDR3 protein. The data hold approximately 700,000 distinct CDR3 sequences, with 15% to 18% observed a single time. This sample comprised PBMCs from blood, obtained 12 days after vaccination. These receptors all stem from a man aged 50 or older who received an inactivated influenza vaccine.

This chain links TRBV18 with TRBJ2-7; 15 bases map to TRBD2. In germline, CDR1 is KGHSH, CDR2 LQKENI. The CDR3 runs 20 residues. V shed 0 bases, J shed 0 bases, and the junction held 9 bases outside the gene matches. In DNA form, the CDR3 reads TGTGCCAGCTCACCACCGATGACCGGGACTAGCGGGAGGCTCTCCTACGAGCAGTACTTC. This sequence encodes CASSPPMTGTSGRLSYEQYF.

The J gene is TRBJ2-5, the V gene TRBV4-1, with 7 nucleotides matching TRBD2. Germline V gene data show CDR1 as MGHRA and CDR2 as YSYEKL. The CDR3 totals 13 residues. V dropped 4 bases and J dropped 3; count of bases not matched to a gene: 2. The CDR3 loop is CASSRSGEETQYF. CDR3 bases: TGCGCCAGCAGCCGCAGCGGGGAAGAGACCCAGTACTTC.

The chain is built from TRBV2 and TRBJ2-7; weak D call: TRBD1 (6 bases). Germline V gene data show CDR1 as SNHLY and CDR2 as FYNNEI. V was clipped by 6 bases and J by 5 bases, with 17 bases between them. This CDR3 spans 14 amino acids. CDR3 in DNA: TGTGCCAGCAGAACAGGGTTCCTGGACCACGAGCAGTACTTC. It translates to CASRTGFLDHEQYF.

The genes are TRBV29-1 and TRBJ2-5; D perhaps matches TRBD2 (5 bases). The CDR3 has 13 residues. Germline assignment: CDR1 SQVTM and CDR2 ANQGSEA. Trimming took off 1 base at V and 4 bases at J, with 10 bases between the two ends. The CDR3 is CSVEVWAGETQYF. In DNA form, the CDR3 reads TGCAGCGTTGAAGTATGGGCGGGAGAGACCCAGTACTTC.

This clonotype has a count of ten or more. This chain uses TRBV18 with TRBJ2-3; D gene uncertain. Trimming pared 2 bases from V and 6 bases from J, leaving 12 bases between. This CDR3 is built from 14 residues. Germline CDR1 KGHSH, CDR2 LQKENI. DNA of the CDR3: TGTGCCAGCTCACCAATCCCGCGTATTGATACGCAGTATTTT. This codes for CASSPIPRIDTQYF.

The V and J genes are TRBV9 and TRBJ2-3; D may be TRBD1 or TRBD2 (5 bases each). The CDR3 runs 14 residues. Germline CDR1 SGDLS, CDR2 YYNGEE. V gave up 0 bases and J gave up 5 bases, with 10 bases separating them. CDR3 DNA sequence: TGTGCCAGCAGCGTAGGACAGAGGGGAGATACGCAGTATTTT. Translating gives CASSVGQRGDTQYF.

This clonotype was picked up a small number of times. The CDR3 region has the DNA TGTGCCAGCAGACTTACGGGAAATCAGCCCCAGCATTTT. It codes for CASRLTGNQPQHF. This chain connects TRBV12-3 or TRBV12-4 to TRBJ1-5; D not resolved. The CDR3 is 13 residues long. V lost 6 bases and J 4 bases, leaving 10 bases between the germline ends.

This clonotype showed up just a few times. The chain has TRBV7-8 and TRBJ2-7; D tentatively fits TRBD1 or TRBD2 (5 bases each). The CDR3 consists of 14 residues. V was trimmed by 4 bases and J by 3 bases, leaving 13 bases between them. CDR1 is SGHVS, CDR2 FQNEAQ, per germline. The CDR3 sequence is CASSWGPTNYEQYF. The CDR3 coding sequence is TGTGCCAGCAGCTGGGGACCGACCAACTACGAGCAGTACTTC.